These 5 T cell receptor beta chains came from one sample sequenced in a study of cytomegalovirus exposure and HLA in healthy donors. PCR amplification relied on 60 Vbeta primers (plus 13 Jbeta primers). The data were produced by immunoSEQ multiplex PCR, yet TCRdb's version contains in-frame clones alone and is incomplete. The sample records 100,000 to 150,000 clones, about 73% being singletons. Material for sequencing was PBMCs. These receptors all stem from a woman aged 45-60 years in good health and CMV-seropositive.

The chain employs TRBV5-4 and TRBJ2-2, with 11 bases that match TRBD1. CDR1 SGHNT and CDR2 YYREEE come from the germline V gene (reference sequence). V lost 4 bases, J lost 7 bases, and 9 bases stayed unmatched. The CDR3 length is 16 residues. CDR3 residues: CASSAIGQGAGGELFF. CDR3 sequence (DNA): TGTGCCAGCAGCGCGATAGGACAGGGGGCCGGCGGGGAGCTGTTTTTT.

The CDR3 protein is CASGLRQQSYEQYF. CDR3 DNA sequence: TGTGCCAGCGGCCTCCGACAGCAATCCTACGAGCAGTACTTC. The chain has TRBV11-2 and TRBJ2-7, with D maybe TRBD1 (5 bases). The germline V and J ends were trimmed by 8 bases and 1 base, with 15 bases remaining between them. This CDR3 is 14 amino acids long. Germline V gene lookup returns CDR1 SGHAT and CDR2 FQNNGV.

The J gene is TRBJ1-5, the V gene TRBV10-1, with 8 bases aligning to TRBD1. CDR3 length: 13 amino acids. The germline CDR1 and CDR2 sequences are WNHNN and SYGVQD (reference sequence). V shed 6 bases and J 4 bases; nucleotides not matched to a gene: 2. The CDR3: CASSGQGNQPQHF. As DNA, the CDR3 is TGCGCCAGCAGCGGACAGGGTAATCAGCCCCAGCATTTT.

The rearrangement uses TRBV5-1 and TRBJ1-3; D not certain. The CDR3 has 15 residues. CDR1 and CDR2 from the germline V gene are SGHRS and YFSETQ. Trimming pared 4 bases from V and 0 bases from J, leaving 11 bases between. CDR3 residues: CASSPAISSGNTIYF. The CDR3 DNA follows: TGCGCCAGCAGCCCCGCCATCAGCTCTGGAAACACCATATATTTT. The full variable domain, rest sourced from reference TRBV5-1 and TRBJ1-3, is KAGVTQTPRYLIKTRGQQVTLSCSPISGHRSVSWYQQTPGQGLQFLFEYFSETQRNKGNFPGRFSGRQFSNSRSEMNVSTLELGDSALYLCASSPAISSGNTIYFGEGSWLTVV.

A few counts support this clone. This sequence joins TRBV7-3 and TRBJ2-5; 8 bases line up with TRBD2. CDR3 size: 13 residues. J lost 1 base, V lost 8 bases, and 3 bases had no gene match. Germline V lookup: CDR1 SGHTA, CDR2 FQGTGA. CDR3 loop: CASGGGPQETQYF. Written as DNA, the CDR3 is TGTGCCAGCGGCGGGGGGCCCCAAGAGACCCAGTACTTC. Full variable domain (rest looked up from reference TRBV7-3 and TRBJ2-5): GAGVSQTPSNKVTEKGKYVELRCDPISGHTALYWYRQSLGQGPEFLIYFQGTGAADDSGLPNDRFFAVRPEGSVSTLKIQRTERGDSAVYLCASGGGPQETQYFGPGTRLLVL.